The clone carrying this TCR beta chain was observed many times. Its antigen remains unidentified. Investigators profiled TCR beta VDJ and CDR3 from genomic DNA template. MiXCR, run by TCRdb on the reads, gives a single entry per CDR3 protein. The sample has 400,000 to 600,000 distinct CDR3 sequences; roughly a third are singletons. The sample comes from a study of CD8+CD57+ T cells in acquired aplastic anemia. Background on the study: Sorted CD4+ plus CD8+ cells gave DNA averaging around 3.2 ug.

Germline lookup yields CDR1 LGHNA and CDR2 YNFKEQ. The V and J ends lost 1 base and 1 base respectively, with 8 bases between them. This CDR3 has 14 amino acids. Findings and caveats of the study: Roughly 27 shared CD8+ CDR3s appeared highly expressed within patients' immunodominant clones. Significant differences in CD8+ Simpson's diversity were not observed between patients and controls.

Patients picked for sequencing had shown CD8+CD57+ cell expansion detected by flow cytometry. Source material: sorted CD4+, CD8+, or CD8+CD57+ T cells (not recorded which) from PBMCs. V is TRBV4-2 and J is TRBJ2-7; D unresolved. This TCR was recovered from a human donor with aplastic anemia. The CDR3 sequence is CASSQVGRSYEQYF. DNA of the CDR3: TGTGCCAGCAGCCAAGTGGGCAGGTCCTACGAGCAGTACTTC.